This T cell receptor beta chain was profiled in a study of T-cell memory formation after mild COVID-19. Findings and limits, study-wide: Shrinking CD4+ clones resided mostly in CM and EM, and CD8+ ones in EMRA. Detection of some responders pre-infection suggested pre-existing cross-reactive memory T cells participated.

Regarding this clonotype: Its antigen is not identified.

TCRalpha and TCRbeta libraries used 5'RACE with constant-segment primers and UMIs. MiXCR, run by TCRdb on the 5' RACE reads, gives a single entry per CDR3 protein. The profile covers hundreds of thousands of distinct CDR3 sequences, with around 17% appearing a single time and approximately 3.5% taken by the ten largest. The CDR3 has 13 amino acids. Germline CDR1 is SGHRS and CDR2 is YFSETQ. V was cut by 1 base and J by 8 bases, with 12 bases left in between. V usage is TRBV5-1 and J usage is TRBJ1-1; TRBD1 might be the D (5 bases). The sample taken for sequencing was PBMCs or a T cell subset sorted from them (not recorded which). The clonotype originates from a man younger than 35 who had mild COVID-19 (a few samples of this study predate the infection). Cell type and time point are not known. CDR3 bases: TGCGCCAGCAGCTTGTGGGGCCAGGAGGAAGCTTTCTTT. Its translation: CASSLWGQEEAFF. The full variable domain, with the rest looked up from reference TRBV5-1 and TRBJ1-1, is KAGVTQTPRYLIKTRGQQVTLSCSPISGHRSVSWYQQTPGQGLQFLFEYFSETQRNKGNFPGRFSGRQFSNSRSEMNVSTLELGDSALYLCASSLWGQEEAFFGQGTRLTVV.